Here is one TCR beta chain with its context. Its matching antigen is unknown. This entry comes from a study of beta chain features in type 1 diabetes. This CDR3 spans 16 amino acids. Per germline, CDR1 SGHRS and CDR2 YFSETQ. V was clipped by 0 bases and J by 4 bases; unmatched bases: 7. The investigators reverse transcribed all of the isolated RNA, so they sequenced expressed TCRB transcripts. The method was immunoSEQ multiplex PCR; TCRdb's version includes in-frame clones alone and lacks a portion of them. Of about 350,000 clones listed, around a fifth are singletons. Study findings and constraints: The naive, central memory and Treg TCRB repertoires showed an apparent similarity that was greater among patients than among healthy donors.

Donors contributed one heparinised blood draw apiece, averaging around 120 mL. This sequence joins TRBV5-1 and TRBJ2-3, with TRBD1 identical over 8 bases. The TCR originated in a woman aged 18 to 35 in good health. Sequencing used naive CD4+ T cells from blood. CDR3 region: CASSLVGQGASDTQYF. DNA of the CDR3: TGCGCCAGCAGCTTGGTAGGCCAGGGGGCGTCAGATACGCAGTATTTT.